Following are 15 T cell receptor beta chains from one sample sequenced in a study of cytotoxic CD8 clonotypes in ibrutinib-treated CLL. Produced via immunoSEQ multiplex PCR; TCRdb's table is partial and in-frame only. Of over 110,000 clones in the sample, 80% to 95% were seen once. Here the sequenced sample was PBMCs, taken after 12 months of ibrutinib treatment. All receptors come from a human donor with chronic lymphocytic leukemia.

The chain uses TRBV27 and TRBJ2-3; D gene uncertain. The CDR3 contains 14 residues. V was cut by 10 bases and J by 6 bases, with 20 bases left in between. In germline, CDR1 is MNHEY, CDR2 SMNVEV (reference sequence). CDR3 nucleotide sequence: TGTGCCACCAAAAAAGTGGGGTATACGGATACGCAGTATTTT. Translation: CATKKVGYTDTQYF.

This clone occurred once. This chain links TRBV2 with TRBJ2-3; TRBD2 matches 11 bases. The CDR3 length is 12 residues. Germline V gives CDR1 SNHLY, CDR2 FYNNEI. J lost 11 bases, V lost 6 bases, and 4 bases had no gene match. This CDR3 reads CASSTTSGKQYF. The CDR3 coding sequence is TGTGCCAGCAGCACGACTAGCGGGAAGCAGTATTTT.

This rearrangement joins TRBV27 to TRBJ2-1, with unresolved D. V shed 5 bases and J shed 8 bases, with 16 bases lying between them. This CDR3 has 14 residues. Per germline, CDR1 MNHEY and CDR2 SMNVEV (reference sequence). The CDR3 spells CASSLLTRSDEQFF. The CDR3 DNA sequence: TGTGCCAGCAGTCTCCTTACCCGAAGCGATGAGCAGTTCTTC.

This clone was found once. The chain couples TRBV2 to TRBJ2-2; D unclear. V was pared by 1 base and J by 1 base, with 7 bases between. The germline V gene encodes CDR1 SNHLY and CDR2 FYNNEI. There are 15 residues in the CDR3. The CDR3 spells CASSEGFQNTGELFF. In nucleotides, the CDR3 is TGTGCCAGCAGTGAAGGGTTTCAGAACACCGGGGAGCTGTTTTTT. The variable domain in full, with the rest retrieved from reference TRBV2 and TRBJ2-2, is EPEVTQTPSHQVTQMGQEVILRCVPISNHLYFYWYRQILGQKVEFLVSFYNNEISEKSEIFDDQFSVERPDGSNFTLKIRSTKLEDSAMYFCASSEGFQNTGELFFGEGSRLTVL.

The CDR3 loop reads CASREGTGDYGYTF. In DNA form, the CDR3 reads TGCGCCAGCAGAGAAGGGACCGGCGACTATGGCTACACCTTC. The chain combines TRBV5-1 with TRBJ1-2; D possibly corresponds to TRBD1 (5 bases). Trimming pared 5 bases from V and 3 bases from J, leaving 14 bases between. From germline, CDR1 is SGHRS and CDR2 YFSETQ. This CDR3 is 14 amino acids long.

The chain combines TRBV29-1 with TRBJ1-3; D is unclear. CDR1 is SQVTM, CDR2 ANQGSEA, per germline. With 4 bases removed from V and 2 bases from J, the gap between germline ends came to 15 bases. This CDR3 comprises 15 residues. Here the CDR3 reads CSVVFRHRPGNTIYF. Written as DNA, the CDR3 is TGCAGCGTTGTCTTTAGACACCGCCCTGGAAACACCATATATTTT.

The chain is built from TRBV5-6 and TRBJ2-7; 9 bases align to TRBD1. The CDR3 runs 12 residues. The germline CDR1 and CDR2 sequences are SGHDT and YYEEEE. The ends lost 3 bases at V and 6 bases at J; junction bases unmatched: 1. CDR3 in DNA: TGTGCCAGCAGCTCGGACAGGGGCGAGCAGTACTTC. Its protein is CASSSDRGEQYF.

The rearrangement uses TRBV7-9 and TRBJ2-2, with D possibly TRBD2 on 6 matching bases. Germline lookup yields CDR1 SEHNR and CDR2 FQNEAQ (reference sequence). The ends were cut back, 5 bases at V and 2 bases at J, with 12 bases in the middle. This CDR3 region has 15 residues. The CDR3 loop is CASSRGGANTGELFF. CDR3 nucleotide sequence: TGTGCCAGCAGCCGTGGCGGGGCTAACACCGGGGAGCTGTTTTTT.

This CDR3 reads CASRKNTEAFF. The CDR3 bases are TGTGCCAGCAGAAAAAACACTGAAGCTTTCTTT. V usage is TRBV6-5 and J usage is TRBJ1-1; D is undetermined. V lost 6 bases and J 2 bases, leaving 4 bases between the germline ends. The germline V gene encodes CDR1 MNHEY and CDR2 SVGAGI. This CDR3 spans 11 amino acids.

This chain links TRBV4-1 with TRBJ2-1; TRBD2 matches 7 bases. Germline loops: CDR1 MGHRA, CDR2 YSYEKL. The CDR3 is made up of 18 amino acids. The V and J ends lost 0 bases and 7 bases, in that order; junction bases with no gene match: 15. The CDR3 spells CASSQEGSASGPRNEQFF. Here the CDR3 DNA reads TGCGCCAGCAGCCAAGAAGGTTCGGCTAGCGGCCCTAGGAATGAGCAGTTCTTC.

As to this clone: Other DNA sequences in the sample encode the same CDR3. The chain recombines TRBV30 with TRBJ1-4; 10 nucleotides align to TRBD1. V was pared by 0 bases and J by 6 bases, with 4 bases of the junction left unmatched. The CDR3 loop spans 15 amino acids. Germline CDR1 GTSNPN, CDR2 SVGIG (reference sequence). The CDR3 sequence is CAWSVLGTGDEKLFF. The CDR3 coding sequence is TGTGCCTGGAGTGTACTTGGGACAGGGGATGAAAAACTGTTTTTT.

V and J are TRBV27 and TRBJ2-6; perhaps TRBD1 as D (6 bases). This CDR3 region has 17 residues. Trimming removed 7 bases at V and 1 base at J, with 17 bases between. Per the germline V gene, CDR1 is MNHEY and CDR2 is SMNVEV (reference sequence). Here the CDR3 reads CASTAALGGSGANVLTF. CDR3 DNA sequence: TGTGCCAGCACCGCCGCGTTAGGGGGTTCTGGGGCCAACGTCCTGACTTTC.

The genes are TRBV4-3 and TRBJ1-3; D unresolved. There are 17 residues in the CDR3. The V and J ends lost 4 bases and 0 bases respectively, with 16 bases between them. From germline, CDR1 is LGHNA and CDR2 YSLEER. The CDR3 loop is CASSPQIPELSGNTIYF. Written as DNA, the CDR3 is TGCGCCAGCAGCCCCCAAATCCCGGAACTCTCTGGAAACACCATATATTTT.

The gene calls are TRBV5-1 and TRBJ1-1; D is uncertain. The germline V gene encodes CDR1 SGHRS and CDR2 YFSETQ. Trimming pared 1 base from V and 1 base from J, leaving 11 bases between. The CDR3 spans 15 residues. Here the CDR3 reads CASSLFGDKNTEAFF. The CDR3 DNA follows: TGCGCCAGCAGCTTGTTCGGGGATAAGAACACTGAAGCTTTCTTT.

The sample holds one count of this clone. The CDR3 reads CSVGEAFF. In DNA, the CDR3 is TGCAGTGTCGGTGAAGCTTTCTTT. The genes are TRBV20-1 and TRBJ1-1, with D unclear. Trimming stripped 7 bases from V and 7 bases from J, with 4 bases between. The CDR3 is made up of 8 amino acids. Germline CDR1 reads DFQATT; CDR2 reads SNEGSKA (reference sequence).